These T cell receptor beta chains were read from a single sample in a study of cytomegalovirus exposure and HLA in healthy donors. Assay used: immunoSEQ multiplex PCR; TCRdb lists only in-frame clones, some missing. Among approximately 130,000 clones listed, approximately 10% were seen once. Material: PBMCs. The source of these receptors is a woman aged 35 to 49 in good health and CMV-seropositive. CDR3s leave out the opening cysteine and the closing phenylalanine or tryptophan. Each record gives: CDR3 protein, J gene, D gene, CDR3 length, V gene. A D gene is named only where the DNA matches it firmly.

ASRGTGGIEQF	TRBJ2-1	TRBD1	11	TRBV11-3
ASSSVRQATYEQY	TRBJ2-7	.	13	TRBV27
ASSQEDYTDTQY	TRBJ2-3	.	12	TRBV4-1
AINERRTGGPGGYT	TRBJ1-2	TRBD1	14	TRBV10-3
ASSLRQGVTDTQY	TRBJ2-3	TRBD1	13	TRBV27
ASSLTGEAYNSPLH	TRBJ1-6	TRBD1	14	TRBV11-2
ASSHPVNNYEQY	TRBJ2-7	.	12	TRBV6-6
ASSYGGDNEQF	TRBJ2-1	TRBD2	11	TRBV5-1
ASSSKRGGGPTNEQF	TRBJ2-1	TRBD2	15	TRBV9
ASSYSPGGGGETQY	TRBJ2-5	TRBD1	14	TRBV6-5
ASHKGLAGVTDTQY	TRBJ2-3	TRBD2	14	TRBV5-1
ASSDSLARRGSGLAGHEQY	TRBJ2-7	TRBD2	19	TRBV6-4
ASSSRDPSTDTQY	TRBJ2-3	.	13	TRBV5-1
SVGKAGWEETQY	TRBJ2-5	.	12	TRBV29-1
AISELAGRNEQF	TRBJ2-1	TRBD2	12	TRBV10-3
ASSEEGVGSQPQH	TRBJ1-5	.	13	TRBV2
ASSNDGISPLH	TRBJ1-6	.	11	TRBV7-3
ASSTDRTTEAF	TRBJ1-1	TRBD1	11	TRBV11-2
ASSEGGELH	TRBJ1-6	.	9	TRBV10-1
ASSLQGVEKLF	TRBJ1-4	.	11	TRBV4-3
ASSLDGTSEETQY	TRBJ2-5	TRBD2	13	TRBV5-1
ASSAVAGTGANVLT	TRBJ2-6	.	14	TRBV13
SVLRPLRGGYGYT	TRBJ1-2	.	13	TRBV29-1
ASSQGLGQETQY	TRBJ2-5	.	12	TRBV5-1
ASSLGGQPNYGYT	TRBJ1-2	.	13	TRBV2